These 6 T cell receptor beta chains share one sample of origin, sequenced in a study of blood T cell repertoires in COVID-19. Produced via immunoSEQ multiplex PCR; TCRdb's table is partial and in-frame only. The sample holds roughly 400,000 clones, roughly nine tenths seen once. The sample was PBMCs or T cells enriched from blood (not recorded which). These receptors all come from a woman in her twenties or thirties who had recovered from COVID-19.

CDR3 nucleotides: TGTGCCTGGAGTGTACCGGGCGGGGGGATCGAGCAGTACTTC. It codes for CAWSVPGGGIEQYF. The chain is built from TRBV30 and TRBJ2-7; 8 bases are a match to TRBD2. The V gene's germline CDR1 is GTSNPN and CDR2 SVGIG (reference sequence). This CDR3 is 14 amino acids long. Trimming cost V 0 bases and J 6 bases; bases outside gene matches: 7.

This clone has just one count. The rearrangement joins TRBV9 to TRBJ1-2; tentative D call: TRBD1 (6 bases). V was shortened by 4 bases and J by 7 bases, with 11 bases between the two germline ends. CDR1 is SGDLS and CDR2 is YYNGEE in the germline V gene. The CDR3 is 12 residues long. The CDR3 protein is CASSSQGFGYTF. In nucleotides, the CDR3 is TGTGCCAGCAGCTCACAGGGTTTTGGCTACACCTTC.

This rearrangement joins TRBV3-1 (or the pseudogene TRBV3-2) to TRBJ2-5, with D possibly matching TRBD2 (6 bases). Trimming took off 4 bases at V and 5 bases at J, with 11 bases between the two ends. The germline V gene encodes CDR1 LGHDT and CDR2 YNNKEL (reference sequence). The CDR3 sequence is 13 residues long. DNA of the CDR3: TGTGCCAGCAGCCCTCGACTAGGCGAGACCCAGTACTTC. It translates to CASSPRLGETQYF.

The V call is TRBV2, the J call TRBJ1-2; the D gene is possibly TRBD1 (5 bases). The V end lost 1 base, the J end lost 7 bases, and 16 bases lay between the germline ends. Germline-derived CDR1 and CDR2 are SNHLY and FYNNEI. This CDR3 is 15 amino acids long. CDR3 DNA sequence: TGTGCCAGCAGTGAAGTCGTTTCAGGGAGGGTTGGCTACACCTTC. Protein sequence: CASSEVVSGRVGYTF.

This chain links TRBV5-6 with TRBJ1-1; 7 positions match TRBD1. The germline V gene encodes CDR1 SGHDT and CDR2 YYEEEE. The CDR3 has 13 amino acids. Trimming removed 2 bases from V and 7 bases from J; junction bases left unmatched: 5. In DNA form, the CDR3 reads TGTGCCAGCAGCTTCTCCGGGGACAGTGAAGCTTTCTTT. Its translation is CASSFSGDSEAFF.

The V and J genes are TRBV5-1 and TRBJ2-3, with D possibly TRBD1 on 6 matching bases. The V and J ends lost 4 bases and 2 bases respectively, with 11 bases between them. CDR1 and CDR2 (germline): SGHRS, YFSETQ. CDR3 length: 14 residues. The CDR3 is CASSIGQLTDTQYF. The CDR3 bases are TGCGCCAGCAGCATAGGACAGCTCACAGATACGCAGTATTTT.